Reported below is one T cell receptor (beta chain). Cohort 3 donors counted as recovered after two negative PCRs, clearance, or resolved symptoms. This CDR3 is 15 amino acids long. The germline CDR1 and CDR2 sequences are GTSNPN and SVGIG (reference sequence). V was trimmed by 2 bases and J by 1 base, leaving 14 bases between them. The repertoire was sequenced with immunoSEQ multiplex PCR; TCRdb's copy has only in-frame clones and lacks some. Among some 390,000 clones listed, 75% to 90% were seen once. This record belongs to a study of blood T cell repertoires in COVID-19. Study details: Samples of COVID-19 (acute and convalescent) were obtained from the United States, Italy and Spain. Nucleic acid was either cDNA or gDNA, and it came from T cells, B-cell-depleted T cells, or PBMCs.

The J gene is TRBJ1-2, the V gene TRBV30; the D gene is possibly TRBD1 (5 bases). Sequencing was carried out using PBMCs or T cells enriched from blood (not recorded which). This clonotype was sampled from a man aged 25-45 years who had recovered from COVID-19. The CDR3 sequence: CAWSNGRAINYGYTF. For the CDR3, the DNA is TGTGCCTGGAGTAACGGCAGGGCGATTAACTATGGCTACACCTTC. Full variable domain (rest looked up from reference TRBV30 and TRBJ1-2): SQTIHQWPATLVQPVGSPLSLECTVEGTSNPNLYWYRQAAGRGLQLLFYSVGIGQISSEVPQNLSASRPQDRQFILSSKKLLLSDSGFYLCAWSNGRAINYGYTFGSGTRLTVV.